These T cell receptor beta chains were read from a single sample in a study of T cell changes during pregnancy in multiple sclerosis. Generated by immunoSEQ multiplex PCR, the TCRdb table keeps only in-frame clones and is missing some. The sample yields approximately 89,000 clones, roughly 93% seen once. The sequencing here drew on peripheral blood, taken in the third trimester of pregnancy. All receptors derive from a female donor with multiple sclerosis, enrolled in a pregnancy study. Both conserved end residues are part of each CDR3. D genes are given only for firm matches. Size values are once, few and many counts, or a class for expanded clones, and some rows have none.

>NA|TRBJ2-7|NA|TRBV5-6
CASRSGQSNYEQYF
TGTGCCAGTCGGTCGGGACAATCAAACTACGAGCAGTACTTC
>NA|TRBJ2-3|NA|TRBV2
CASQRTGLTDTQYF
TGTGCCAGCCAACGGACGGGACTCACAGATACGCAGTATTTT
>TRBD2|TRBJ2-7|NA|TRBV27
CASSLLHSGGASHEQYF
TGTGCCAGCAGCCTCCTTCATAGCGGGGGGGCCAGCCACGAGCAGTACTTC
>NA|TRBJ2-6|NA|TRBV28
CASSNMEGAGANVLTF
TGTGCCAGCAGTAATATGGAAGGGGCGGGGGCCAACGTCCTGACTTTC
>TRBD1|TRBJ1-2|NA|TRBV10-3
CAISRQGASSGYTF
TGTGCCATCTCCCGACAGGGGGCTTCGAGCGGCTACACCTTC
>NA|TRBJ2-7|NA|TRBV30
CAWRGFDSYEQYF
TGTGCCTGGAGGGGCTTCGACTCCTACGAGCAGTACTTC
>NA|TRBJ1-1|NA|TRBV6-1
CASRRVADTEAFF
TGTGCCAGCAGGAGGGTTGCAGACACTGAAGCTTTCTTT
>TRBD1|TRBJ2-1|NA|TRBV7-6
CASSTSTGADEQFF
TGTGCCAGCAGCACCTCTACAGGGGCGGATGAGCAGTTCTTC
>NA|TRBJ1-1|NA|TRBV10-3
CAISELRQLNTEAFF
TGTGCCATCAGTGAGTTGAGACAGTTGAACACTGAAGCTTTCTTT
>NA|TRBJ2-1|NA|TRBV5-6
CASRGLGDGEQFF
TGTGCCAGCAGGGGGCTAGGAGACGGTGAGCAGTTCTTC
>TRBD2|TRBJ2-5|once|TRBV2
CASSEGSGGRETQYF
TGTGCCAGCAGTGAGGGATCGGGGGGGCGAGAGACCCAGTACTTC
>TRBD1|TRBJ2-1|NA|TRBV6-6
CASSPGTGVLGNEQFF
TGTGCCAGCAGCCCCGGGACAGGGGTTCTTGGCAATGAGCAGTTCTTC
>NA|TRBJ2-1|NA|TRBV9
CASSSWTDNEQFF
TGTGCCAGCAGCTCGTGGACAGACAATGAGCAGTTCTTC
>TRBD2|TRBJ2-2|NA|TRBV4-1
CASSQLAGEPGELFF
TGCGCCAGCAGCCAACTAGCGGGGGAACCCGGGGAGCTGTTTTTT
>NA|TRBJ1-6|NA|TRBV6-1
CASTLLGDNSPLHF
TGTGCCAGCACTCTCCTAGGGGATAATTCACCCCTCCACTTT
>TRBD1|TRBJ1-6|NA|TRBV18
CASSPTGAYNSPLHF
TGTGCCAGCTCACCAACAGGGGCCTATAATTCACCCCTCCACTTT
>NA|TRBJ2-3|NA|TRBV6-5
CASSHGLTDTQYF
TGTGCCAGCAGTCATGGACTGACAGATACGCAGTATTTT
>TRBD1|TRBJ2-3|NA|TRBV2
CAIQGRSTDTQYF
TGTGCCATACAGGGGCGAAGCACAGATACGCAGTATTTT
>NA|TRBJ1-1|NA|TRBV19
CASRRQGDMNTEAFF
TGTGCCAGTAGACGGCAGGGTGATATGAACACTGAAGCTTTCTTT
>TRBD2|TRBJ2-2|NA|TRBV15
CATSTGTTVTGELFF
TGTGCCACCAGCACCGGGACTACGGTAACCGGGGAGCTGTTTTTT
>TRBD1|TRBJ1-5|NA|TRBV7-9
CASSLGQGDRSNQPQHF
TGTGCCAGCAGCTTAGGGCAGGGGGATCGTAGCAATCAGCCCCAGCATTTT
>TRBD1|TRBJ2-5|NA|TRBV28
CASRGTGGRETQYF
TGTGCCAGCAGGGGGACAGGGGGCCGAGAGACCCAGTACTTC
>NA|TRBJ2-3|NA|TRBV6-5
CASSLNLRGTDTQYF
TGTGCCAGCAGCCTGAATTTGCGGGGCACAGATACGCAGTATTTT
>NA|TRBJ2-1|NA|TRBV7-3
CANSRGLQLYNEQFF
TGTGCCAACAGCCGCGGACTGCAATTATACAATGAGCAGTTCTTC
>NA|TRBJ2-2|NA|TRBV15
CATSRDLRGRDTGELFF
TGTGCCACCAGCAGAGATCTCAGGGGACGGGACACCGGGGAGCTGTTTTTT
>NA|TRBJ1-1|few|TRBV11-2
CASSLVAGGAFF
TGTGCCAGCAGCTTAGTGGCGGGGGGGGCTTTCTTT
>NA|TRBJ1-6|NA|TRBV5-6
CASSTGIRSHSPLHF
TGTGCCAGCAGCACAGGGATTAGGTCCCATTCACCCCTCCACTTT
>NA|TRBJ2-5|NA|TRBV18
CASSPLDSSETQYF
TGTGCCAGCTCACCACTGGACAGTTCAGAGACCCAGTACTTC
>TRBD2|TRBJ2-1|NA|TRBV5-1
CASSLYSGGNNEQFF
TGCGCCAGCAGCTTGTATAGCGGGGGGAACAATGAGCAGTTCTTC
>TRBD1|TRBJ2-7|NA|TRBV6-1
CASTIRDRVFDEQYF
TGTGCCAGCACCATCCGGGACAGGGTTTTCGACGAGCAGTACTTC
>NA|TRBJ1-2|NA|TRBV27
CASSSLTGYGYTF
TGTGCCAGCAGTTCCTTGACAGGTTACGGCTACACCTTC
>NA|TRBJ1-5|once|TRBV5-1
CASSLGQFNQPQHF
TGCGCCAGCAGCTTGGGACAGTTCAATCAGCCCCAGCATTTT
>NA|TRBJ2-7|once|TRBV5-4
CASSSTSSYEQYF
TGTGCCAGCAGCTCCACAAGCTCCTACGAGCAGTACTTC
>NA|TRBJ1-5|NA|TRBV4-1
CASSITSNQPQHF
TGCGCCAGCTCCATCACTAGTAATCAGCCCCAGCATTTT
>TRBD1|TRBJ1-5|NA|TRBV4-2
CASSPGDRGVKSNQPQHF
TGTGCCAGCAGCCCAGGAGACAGGGGAGTAAAGAGCAATCAGCCCCAGCATTTT
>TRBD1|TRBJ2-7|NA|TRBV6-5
CASSLTGTGTYEQYF
TGTGCCAGCAGTCTGACCGGGACAGGCACCTACGAGCAGTACTTC
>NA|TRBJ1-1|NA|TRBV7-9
CASRALSGVTEAFF
TGTGCCAGCAGGGCTCTCTCGGGGGTCACTGAAGCTTTCTTT
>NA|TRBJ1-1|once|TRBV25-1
CASSERQVGSAEAFF
TGTGCCAGCAGTGAGAGACAGGTTGGAAGTGCTGAAGCTTTCTTT
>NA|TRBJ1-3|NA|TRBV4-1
CASSQEGSTGNTIYF
TGCGCCAGCAGCCAAGAGGGCAGTACTGGAAACACCATATATTTT
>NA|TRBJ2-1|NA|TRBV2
CASPGTGFNNEQFF
TGTGCCAGCCCAGGAACGGGGTTCAACAATGAGCAGTTCTTC
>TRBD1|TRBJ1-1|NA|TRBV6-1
CASSDRGLNTEAFF
TGTGCCAGCAGTGACAGGGGGTTAAACACTGAAGCTTTCTTT